These T cell receptor beta chains were read from a single sample in a study of cytomegalovirus exposure and HLA in healthy donors. This table comes from immunoSEQ multiplex PCR, and its TCRdb copy is limited to in-frame clones, with some not included. The sample consists of 150,000 to 200,000 clones, roughly four fifths of them appearing once. The material sequenced was PBMCs. The receptors shown here come from a woman aged 25 to 39 in good health and CMV-seropositive. Both conserved end residues are part of each CDR3. D genes are given only for firm matches. A row's size may be missing; if present it is once, few, many or a size class.

J,V,size,D,DNA,CDR3
TRBJ1-3,TRBV30,.,.,TGTGCCTGGAGTGTACCCAGGACAGCCTCTGGAAACACCATATATTTT,CAWSVPRTASGNTIYF
TRBJ1-4,TRBV19,few,.,TGTGCCAGTACGCAGAGGAGGGGTGAAAAACTGTTTTTT,CASTQRRGEKLFF
TRBJ2-1,TRBV6-1,.,.,TGTGCCAGCAGTGGGGCCGCAGCCTACAATGAGCAGTTCTTC,CASSGAAAYNEQFF
TRBJ1-1,TRBV9,.,.,TGTGCCAGCAGCCAAACAGGGAGTGAAGCTTTCTTT,CASSQTGSEAFF
TRBJ1-2,TRBV5-4,.,TRBD1,TGTGCCAGCAGCCCGTCCGGGACAGGTCCCTATGGCTACACCTTC,CASSPSGTGPYGYTF
TRBJ2-7,TRBV15,few,TRBD2,TGTGCCACCAGCAGATCTAGCGGGTACTCCTACGAGCAGTACTTC,CATSRSSGYSYEQYF
TRBJ2-5,TRBV5-1,.,.,TGCGCCAGCAGCTTGGTCACAGGGCAAGAGACCCAGTACTTC,CASSLVTGQETQYF
TRBJ2-1,TRBV4-1,.,TRBD2,TGCGCCAGCAGCCGGGGACTAGCGGGGGCCCACAATGAGCAGTTCTTC,CASSRGLAGAHNEQFF
TRBJ2-6,TRBV6-4,.,.,TGTGCCAGCAGCCTGTACGGCGGTTCTGGGGCCAACGTCCTGACTTTC,CASSLYGGSGANVLTF
TRBJ2-5,TRBV4-1,.,.,TGCGCCAGCAGCCCAGAGGGGACAAGCCAAGAGACCCAGTACTTC,CASSPEGTSQETQYF